The sample holds one count of the clone carrying this TCR beta chain. This entry belongs to a study of shared clonotypes between healthy human individuals. Using immunoSEQ multiplex PCR, the repertoire was profiled, and TCRdb retains in-frame clones only, with some absent. Seen here are some 900,000 clones, less than 85% observed once, and the top ten hold roughly 1.5%. The CDR3 covers 15 residues. CDR1 and CDR2 (germline): SGHRS, YFSETQ. V lost 8 bases and J 0 bases, leaving 18 bases between the germline ends. J is TRBJ2-7 and V is TRBV5-1, with D tentatively TRBD2 (6 bases). The sequence was obtained from a man between 18 and 35 years old in good health. Input material: memory CD4+ T cells sorted from blood. Stated subset: CD45RA-negative fraction. The CDR3 DNA reads TGCGCCAGTAATGCCGGGAGTTGGAGCTCCTACGAGCAGTACTTC. It yields the protein CASNAGSWSSYEQYF.